Each of the 8 T cell receptor beta chains below was sequenced from the same sample in a study of shared clonotypes between healthy human individuals (dated by TCRdb to 2019 to 2021). CD8 naive samples were obtained by positive selection for CCR7 among CD45RO-negative cells, yielding a CD45RA+CCR7+ population from which TemRA cells were excluded. The library was obtained by the immunoSEQ multiplex PCR assay. The clones in this table, taken by TCRdb from immuneACCESS, are in-frame only. Not every clone is retained; where verified, under half of the shortfall comes from an unresolved V gene, and the cause of the rest is unknown. Across this sample there are nearly 600,000 clones, with about 95% seen only once. The leading ten clones occupy roughly 0.1% of the sample. The sequenced sample consisted of naive CD8+ T cells sorted from blood. Explained via the paper, the cell subset or site label denotes: CD45RA+CCR7+. All receptors come from a woman in her 30s in good health.

The rearrangement uses TRBV7-9 and TRBJ1-4, with 8 bases lining up with TRBD1. The CDR3 has 15 residues. In germline, CDR1 is SEHNR, CDR2 FQNEAQ (reference sequence). V lost 4 bases, J lost 7 bases, and 8 bases stayed unmatched. CDR3 protein: CASSSQGTGFEKLFF. The CDR3 DNA sequence: TGTGCCAGCAGCTCACAGGGGACAGGATTTGAAAAACTGTTTTTT.

The gene calls are TRBV27 and TRBJ1-5; D may be TRBD1 (5 bases). The germline V and J ends were trimmed by 2 bases and 6 bases, with 17 bases remaining between them. Germline assignment: CDR1 MNHEY and CDR2 SMNVEV (reference sequence). The CDR3 covers 16 residues. Here the CDR3 reads CASSLGTGEVGQPQHF. DNA for the CDR3: TGTGCCAGCAGTTTAGGGACGGGAGAGGTCGGTCAGCCCCAGCATTTT.

The chain has TRBV11-2 and TRBJ2-5; D is undetermined. The CDR3 has 14 residues. The V end was cut by 1 base, the J end by 2 bases, with 8 bases between. CDR1 and CDR2 from the germline V gene are SGHAT and FQNNGV. The CDR3 spells CASSLGHRQETQYF. The CDR3 bases are TGTGCCAGCAGCTTAGGCCACAGACAAGAGACCCAGTACTTC.

The chain joins TRBV29-1 to TRBJ2-1, with 10 positions matching TRBD2. The junction had 5 bases not matched to a gene; V was cut back by 1 base and J by 5 bases. CDR3 length: 15 residues. Germline assignment: CDR1 SQVTM and CDR2 ANQGSEA. Here the CDR3 DNA reads TGCAGCGTTGAAGGGACTAGCGGAACTCACAATGAGCAGTTCTTC. It yields the protein CSVEGTSGTHNEQFF.

The chain combines TRBV7-2 with TRBJ2-5; D remains unclear. Germline CDR1 and CDR2: SGHTA and FQGNSA. This CDR3 is built from 16 residues. V shed 5 bases and J shed 3 bases, with 19 bases lying between them. This CDR3 is CASSPPPGMVEETQYF. In nucleotides, the CDR3 is TGTGCCAGCAGCCCGCCGCCTGGTATGGTAGAAGAGACCCAGTACTTC.

The chain links TRBV7-9 to TRBJ2-7, with 9 bases that match TRBD2. CDR1 and CDR2 (germline): SEHNR, FQNEAQ (reference sequence). The CDR3 sequence is 14 residues long. V shed 5 bases and J 4 bases; nucleotides not matched to a gene: 6. The CDR3 loop reads CASSPSGRKYEQYF. In DNA, the CDR3 is TGTGCCAGCAGCCCCAGCGGGAGGAAATACGAGCAGTACTTC. Variable domain in full (rest from reference TRBV7-9 and TRBJ2-7): DTGVSQNPRHKITKRGQNVTFRCDPISEHNRLYWYRQTLGQGPEFLTYFQNEAQLEKSRLLSDRFSAERPKGSFSTLEIQRTEQGDSAMYLCASSPSGRKYEQYFGPGTRLTVT.

The chain carries TRBV27 and TRBJ1-5, with D possibly TRBD1 on 6 matching bases. V was clipped by 4 bases and J by 2 bases, with 9 bases between them. The germline CDR1 and CDR2 sequences are MNHEY and SMNVEV (reference sequence). This CDR3 comprises 14 residues. The CDR3 region is CASSSYRGNQPQHF. The CDR3 nucleotides are TGTGCCAGCAGTTCATACAGGGGCAATCAGCCCCAGCATTTT.

The rearrangement joins TRBV6-5 to TRBJ2-1; the match to TRBD1 covers 9 bases. Losses at the gene ends were 8 bases for V and 7 bases for J; bases not matched to a gene: 9. The germline CDR1 and CDR2 sequences are MNHEY and SVGAGI. CDR3 length equals 14 residues. The CDR3 is CASSGQGFWNEQFF. CDR3 nucleotide sequence: TGTGCCAGCTCGGGACAGGGTTTTTGGAATGAGCAGTTCTTC.